This T cell receptor beta chain derives from a study of pediatric ulcerative colitis. Up to 500,000 reads were sequenced per sample. The assay was immunoSEQ multiplex PCR, and TCRdb's table has in-frame clones only and misses some. The sample carries approximately 32,000 clones, roughly 86% recorded once. In its sample, this clone was seen a few times. What it recognizes is unknown. The CDR3 length is 12 residues. Germline CDR1 MGHRA, CDR2 YSYEKL. Trimming stripped 0 bases from V and 11 bases from J, with 10 bases between. General study points: Ulcerative colitis patients shared more blood-rectal clones than controls. Blood samples from a couple of patients yielded substantially fewer templates and were excluded from blood-rectal overlap analysis. Rectal repertoires separated controls, mild-moderate and acute severe colitis.

The chain is built from TRBV4-1 and TRBJ1-1; possible D gene TRBD1, 5 bases. This receptor was taken from a boy aged 5-17 years with severe ulcerative colitis. The sequencing sample was made of blood. CDR3 DNA: TGCGCCAGCAGCCAAGACAGGGAACTGGCTTTCTTT. Amino acids: CASSQDRELAFF.